This TCR beta chain was recovered during a study of shared clonotypes between healthy human individuals. Looking at the study overall: Every donor yielded three CD4 naive, three CD4 memory, two CD8 naive and one CD8 memory plate. Points from the study as a whole: Larger estimated richness was generally recorded for naive subsets relative to memory subsets. Sorted-subset sequencing was shown by rarefaction to be incomplete despite large depth.

Some clones are missing from TCRdb's copy, which holds only in-frame ones; the method was immunoSEQ multiplex PCR. The sample has some 900,000 clones; 60% to 85% are singletons. V was shortened by 0 bases and J by 3 bases, with 10 bases between the two germline ends. The CDR3 extends over 15 amino acids. Germline CDR1 is SGHRS and CDR2 is YFSETQ. This clone showed up just once. Its antigen is not known. The sequenced sample consisted of memory CD4+ T cells sorted from blood. Subset: CD45RA-negative fraction. The sequence derives from a man aged 18-30 years in good health. This chain uses TRBV5-1 with TRBJ1-5; a weak D match, TRBD1 (6 bases). CDR3 in amino acids: CASSLGGPDNQPQHF. Written as DNA, the CDR3 is TGCGCCAGCAGCTTGGGGGGGCCCGACAATCAGCCCCAGCATTTT.